These 21 T cell receptor beta chains were all obtained from the same sample, sequenced in a study of graft-versus-host responses after intestinal transplantation. Their antigens are not known. Profiling relied on immunoSEQ multiplex PCR, and the TCRdb table lists in-frame clones only, not all of them. The repertoire holds roughly 77,000 clones, with about 89% as singletons. This material consisted of unstimulated CD8+ T cells sorted from spleen or lymph node cells, taken before intestinal transplant. The receptors derive from a human donor who received an intestinal transplant.

This clone was seen a handful of times. The V gene is TRBV19, the J gene TRBJ1-2, with 7 bases lining up with TRBD1. The CDR3 has 17 amino acids. Germline lookup yields CDR1 LNHDA and CDR2 SQIVND (reference sequence). The trim removed 8 bases at V and 0 bases at J, leaving 15 bases unmatched. The CDR3 here is CASSDRDSSKSNYGYTF. The CDR3 nucleotides are TGTGCCAGTTCTGATCGGGACAGCTCCAAATCTAACTATGGCTACACCTTC.

The chain links TRBV6-1 to TRBJ2-5; D unclear. Matching the DNA end better, TRBJ2-7 makes the J call doubtful. This CDR3 has 11 amino acids. The V gene's germline CDR1 is MNHNS and CDR2 SASEGT. The CDR3 DNA reads as TGTGCCAGCAGTTTTTTCTACGAGCAGTACTTC. Its protein is CASSFFYEQYF.

V is TRBV4-1 and J is TRBJ2-1; 9 nucleotides agree with TRBD2. Trimming at V came to 1 base and at J to 5 bases, leaving 9 bases not matched to a gene. The germline V gene encodes CDR1 MGHRA and CDR2 YSYEKL. The CDR3 is 17 amino acids. CDR3 nucleotide sequence: TGCGCCAGCAGCCAAGCTGCTCGCGGGAGGGGGAACAATGAGCAGTTCTTC. Protein product: CASSQAARGRGNNEQFF.

The J gene is TRBJ2-1, the V gene TRBV6-5; 12 bases fit TRBD2. V shed 8 bases, J shed 4 bases, and the junction held 0 bases outside the gene matches. CDR3 length equals 13 residues. Germline loops: CDR1 MNHEY, CDR2 SVGAGI. CDR3 in amino acids: CASGLAGYNEQFF. The CDR3 nucleotides are TGTGCCAGCGGACTAGCGGGGTACAATGAGCAGTTCTTC.

V gene TRBV7-9 combines with J gene TRBJ2-1; D is uncertain. The CDR3 consists of 12 residues. Germline V lookup: CDR1 SEHNR, CDR2 FQNEAQ (reference sequence). V was clipped by 5 bases and J by 6 bases, with 8 bases between them. The CDR3 loop is CASSLDSNEQFF. The CDR3 nucleotides read TGTGCCAGCAGCCTAGACTCCAATGAGCAGTTCTTC.

V is TRBV6-1 and J is TRBJ2-3, with D perhaps matching TRBD1 (5 bases). Trimming pared 5 bases from V and 3 bases from J, leaving 15 bases between. The V gene's germline CDR1 is MNHNS and CDR2 SASEGT. CDR3 size: 15 residues. DNA of the CDR3: TGTGCCAGCAGTCCCCGGACATACGAGACAGATACGCAGTATTTT. This encodes CASSPRTYETDTQYF.

The CDR3 region has the DNA TGTGCCAGCAGCTTGTTTAGGGACATGAACACTGAAGCTTTCTTT. Protein: CASSLFRDMNTEAFF. The gene calls are TRBV5-5 and TRBJ1-1; possible D gene TRBD1, 6 bases. The CDR3 length is 15 residues. The germline V gene encodes CDR1 SGHKS and CDR2 YYEKEE (reference sequence). V was pared by 1 base and J by 0 bases, with 10 bases between.

The V gene is TRBV28, the J gene TRBJ1-2; TRBD1 matches at 7 bases. Unmatched junction bases numbered 16, after V lost 6 bases and J lost 3 bases. CDR1 is MDHEN and CDR2 is SYDVKM in the germline V gene. The CDR3 totals 17 residues. In DNA form, the CDR3 reads TGTGCCAGCAGAAGAAGCAATCGGGACAGCTTTTACTATGGCTACACCTTC. Its translation: CASRRSNRDSFYYGYTF.

The rearrangement links TRBV27 to TRBJ2-5, with D possibly matching TRBD2 (5 bases). V lost 0 bases, J lost 1 base, and 12 bases lay in between. Germline CDR1 reads MNHEY; CDR2 reads SMNVEV (reference sequence). The CDR3 runs to 16 residues. CDR3 coding DNA: TGTGCCAGCAGTTTATCGTTACGGGAACTCCAAGAGACCCAGTACTTC. This gives the protein CASSLSLRELQETQYF.

This sequence joins TRBV6-5 and TRBJ2-7; TRBD1 agrees at 7 bases. CDR1 MNHEY and CDR2 SVGAGI come from the germline V gene. Trimming cost V 2 bases and J 5 bases; bases outside gene matches: 9. The length of the CDR3 is 15 residues. CDR3 nucleotide sequence: TGTGCCAGCAGTTACCTTTCCCAGGGGGTAGACGAGCAGTACTTC. Translation: CASSYLSQGVDEQYF.

The rearrangement joins TRBV5-4 to TRBJ2-1; 9 nucleotides agree with TRBD2. V shed 0 bases and J 0 bases; nucleotides not matched to a gene: 7. Looked up from germline, CDR1 is SGHNT and CDR2 is YYREEE (reference sequence). The CDR3 runs to 18 residues. As DNA, the CDR3 is TGTGCCAGCAGCTTGGCCCATCTAGCGGGGCACTCCTACAATGAGCAGTTCTTC. Amino acid sequence: CASSLAHLAGHSYNEQFF.

This chain uses TRBV11-2 with TRBJ2-7; D unresolved. Germline lookup yields CDR1 SGHAT and CDR2 FQNNGV. V lost 2 bases and J lost 2, with 19 bases in between. The CDR3 contains 17 residues. CDR3 bases: TGTGCCAGCAGCTTATTCCCGGCGGAGTCCGTGACCTACGAGCAGTACTTC. Its translation is CASSLFPAESVTYEQYF.

This clone was recorded only once. The chain couples TRBV7-9 to TRBJ1-6; possible D gene TRBD1, 5 bases. The CDR3 has 19 residues. Trimming shortened V by 3 bases and J by 4 bases, and 22 bases separated the two germline ends. The germline V gene has CDR1 SEHNR and CDR2 FQNEAQ (reference sequence). In DNA form, the CDR3 reads TGTGCCAGCAGCTTCTCTAGTTTCGCAGGGTTGAGATATAATTCACCCCTCCACTTT. Its protein is CASSFSSFAGLRYNSPLHF.

The chain recombines TRBV9 with TRBJ2-2; 7 bases match TRBD2. CDR1 SGDLS and CDR2 YYNGEE come from the germline V gene. With V trimmed by 5 bases and J by 5 bases, 3 bases remained unmatched. This CDR3 comprises 13 residues. CDR3 sequence (DNA): TGTGCCAGCAGTGTGGGAGGGACCGGGGAGCTGTTTTTT. Protein: CASSVGGTGELFF.

This clone ranks as medium-sized (0.01 to 0.1%). The chain uses TRBV28 and TRBJ2-1; D possibly corresponds to TRBD2 (6 bases). V dropped 3 bases and J dropped 7 bases, with 13 bases sitting between them. The CDR3 runs 14 residues. Germline CDR1 and CDR2: MDHEN and SYDVKM. The DNA of the CDR3 is TGTGCCAGCAGTTTGCGGGAACAGAGTAATGAGCAGTTCTTC. Translation gives CASSLREQSNEQFF. Drawing the rest from reference TRBV28 and TRBJ2-1, the complete variable domain is DVKVTQSSRYLVKRTGEKVFLECVQDMDHENMFWYRQDPGLGLRLIYFSYDVKMKEKGDIPEGYSVSREKKERFSLILESASTNQTSMYLCASSLREQSNEQFFGPGTRLTVL.

The gene calls are TRBV11-2 and TRBJ2-7; perhaps TRBD1 as D (5 bases). Germline V lookup: CDR1 SGHAT, CDR2 FQNNGV. The V gene lost 5 bases and the J gene lost 3 bases, with 11 bases spanning the gap. This CDR3 is 13 amino acids long. The CDR3 here is CASSVSGFYEQYF. DNA for the CDR3: TGTGCCAGCAGCGTGTCAGGGTTCTACGAGCAGTACTTC.

The chain recombines TRBV29-1 with TRBJ2-1; TRBD2 agrees at 9 bases. The V segment lost 3 bases and the J segment 6 bases; nucleotides outside the gene matches: 9. Germline-derived CDR1 and CDR2 are SQVTM and ANQGSEA. This CDR3 has 15 amino acids. The CDR3 bases are TGCAGCGTTGACGGACCAGCGGGAGGAGGCAATGAGCAGTTCTTC. Protein product: CSVDGPAGGGNEQFF.

The J gene is TRBJ1-1, the V gene TRBV28; TRBD1 is a possible D gene (5 bases). The CDR3 contains 14 residues. V lost 3 bases and J lost 5, with 13 bases in between. Per the germline V gene, CDR1 is MDHEN and CDR2 is SYDVKM. CDR3 sequence reads: CASSLGEGWTEAFF. The CDR3 DNA follows: TGTGCCAGCAGTTTGGGGGAGGGCTGGACTGAAGCTTTCTTT.

The rearrangement joins TRBV4-1 to TRBJ1-3, with D maybe TRBD1 (5 bases). The length of the CDR3 is 14 residues. Between the trimmed V and J ends, which lost 1 base and 2 bases, there was a span of 6 bases. Looked up from germline, CDR1 is MGHRA and CDR2 is YSYEKL. The CDR3 is CASSQAGTGNTIYF. In DNA, the CDR3 is TGCGCCAGCAGCCAAGCAGGGACTGGAAACACCATATATTTT.

The genes are TRBV19 and TRBJ2-7; tentative D call: TRBD2 (5 bases). Trimming removed 1 base at V and 0 bases at J, with 13 bases between. The CDR3 consists of 16 residues. The germline CDR1 and CDR2 sequences are LNHDA and SQIVND (reference sequence). In DNA, the CDR3 is TGTGCCAGTAGTATAGTTGGCGGGTTGAGCTCCTACGAGCAGTACTTC. This encodes CASSIVGGLSSYEQYF.

V and J are TRBV7-8 and TRBJ2-5, with 8 bases lining up with TRBD2. V gave up 5 bases and J gave up 1 base; unmatched junction bases: 9. The germline CDR1 and CDR2 sequences are SGHVS and FQNEAQ. The CDR3 length is 16 residues. The CDR3 DNA reads as TGTGCCAGCAGCCCGACGGGAGGGAACTCCCAAGAGACCCAGTACTTC. Protein sequence: CASSPTGGNSQETQYF.